These 15 T cell receptor beta chains share one sample of origin, sequenced in a study of T cell responses to AZD1222 COVID-19 vaccine. Generated by immunoSEQ multiplex PCR, the TCRdb table keeps only in-frame clones and is missing some. The sample lists 90,000 to 110,000 clones, 91% occurring once. This specimen consisted of peripheral blood, obtained on day 0 of AZD1222 vaccination. These receptors all come from an adult in good health.

The chain links TRBV5-6 to TRBJ2-1; TRBD1 is a possible D gene (6 bases). The CDR3 extends over 15 amino acids. V shed 3 bases and J shed 3 bases, with 13 bases lying between them. Germline V CDR1 and CDR2: SGHDT, YYEEEE. CDR3 region: CASSSPGAVYNEQFF. The CDR3 bases are TGTGCCAGCAGCTCCCCAGGGGCGGTCTACAATGAGCAGTTCTTC. Variable domain in full (rest from reference TRBV5-6 and TRBJ2-1): DAGVTQSPTHLIKTRGQQVTLRCSPKSGHDTVSWYQQALGQGPQFIFQYYEEEERQRGNFPDRFSGHQFPNYSSELNVNALLLGDSALYLCASSSPGAVYNEQFFGPGTRLTVL.

The chain carries TRBV15 and TRBJ2-1; the match to TRBD2 covers 7 bases. CDR1 and CDR2 (germline): LNHNV, YYDKDF (reference sequence). The V segment lost 6 bases and the J segment 6 bases; nucleotides outside the gene matches: 11. CDR3 length: 15 amino acids. Here the CDR3 reads CATSEEGLVFNEQFF. Here the CDR3 DNA reads TGTGCCACCAGTGAAGAAGGACTAGTTTTCAATGAGCAGTTCTTC. Together with reference TRBV15 and TRBJ2-1, the CDR3 gives the full variable domain: DAMVIQNPRYQVTQFGKPVTLSCSQTLNHNVMYWYQQKSSQAPKLLFHYYDKDFNNEADTPDNFQSRRPNTSFCFLDIRSPGLGDTAMYLCATSEEGLVFNEQFFGPGTRLTVL.

The chain is built from TRBV6-6 and TRBJ1-3; 7 bases align to TRBD1. The V segment lost 6 bases and the J segment 5 bases; nucleotides outside the gene matches: 13. Looked up from germline, CDR1 is MNHNY and CDR2 is SVGAGI (reference sequence). The CDR3 sequence is 16 residues long. The CDR3 DNA reads as TGTGCCAGCAGCCTCCAGGGGGACAGATCGAGAAACACCATATATTTT. Protein product: CASSLQGDRSRNTIYF.

The rearrangement links TRBV6-5 to TRBJ2-3; D not certain. The CDR3 runs to 13 residues. Trimming removed 6 bases from V and 2 bases from J, with 9 bases in between. The germline V gene has CDR1 MNHEY and CDR2 SVGAGI. The CDR3 region has the DNA TGTGCCAGCAGGACACTTATCACAGATACGCAGTATTTT. This sequence encodes CASRTLITDTQYF.

The J gene is TRBJ2-7, the V gene TRBV9, with D maybe TRBD2 (6 bases). CDR1 and CDR2 from the germline V gene are SGDLS and YYNGEE. The CDR3 is made up of 12 amino acids. Trimming removed 4 bases from V and 6 bases from J, with 11 bases in between. The CDR3 DNA reads as TGTGCCAGCAGCCCCCAGGGAGGCGAGCAGTACTTC. This codes for CASSPQGGEQYF.

V usage is TRBV5-1 and J usage is TRBJ2-1, with D tentatively TRBD1 or TRBD2 (5 bases each). The CDR3 runs 15 residues. Trimming shortened V by 3 bases and J by 3 bases, and 13 bases separated the two germline ends. Germline V gives CDR1 SGHRS, CDR2 YFSETQ. The DNA of the CDR3 is TGCGCCAGCAGCTCAACCGGGACCAGCTACAATGAGCAGTTCTTC. Amino acid sequence: CASSSTGTSYNEQFF. Complete variable domain (other parts from reference TRBV5-1 and TRBJ2-1): KAGVTQTPRYLIKTRGQQVTLSCSPISGHRSVSWYQQTPGQGLQFLFEYFSETQRNKGNFPGRFSGRQFSNSRSEMNVSTLELGDSALYLCASSSTGTSYNEQFFGPGTRLTVL.

The V call is TRBV6-5, the J call TRBJ1-5, with D hard to call. This CDR3 contains 14 residues. V lost 0 bases, J lost 7 bases, and 10 bases lay in between. CDR1 and CDR2 (germline): MNHEY, SVGAGI. CDR3: CASSYSGSRQPQHF. CDR3 in DNA: TGTGCCAGCAGTTACTCAGGGTCTAGGCAGCCCCAGCATTTT.

The chain employs TRBV11-1 and TRBJ1-4; a weak D match, TRBD1 (5 bases). V lost 5 bases and J 3 bases, leaving 13 bases between the germline ends. This CDR3 contains 15 residues. Germline lookup yields CDR1 SGHAT and CDR2 FQDESV (reference sequence). In nucleotides, the CDR3 is TGTGCCAGCAGCCTAAGAAGAGGGGCTAATGAAAAACTGTTTTTT. It encodes CASSLRRGANEKLFF.

This sequence joins TRBV19 and TRBJ1-5; D ambiguous. This CDR3 region has 17 residues. The germline V gene encodes CDR1 LNHDA and CDR2 SQIVND (reference sequence). The V and J ends lost 3 bases and 0 bases respectively, with 15 bases between them. The CDR3 spells CASSMRTAGNSNQPQHF. The CDR3 region has the DNA TGTGCCAGTAGTATGAGGACCGCAGGCAATAGCAATCAGCCCCAGCATTTT.

This chain joins TRBV19 and TRBJ1-2; 7 bases are shared with TRBD1. This CDR3 is 14 amino acids long. V gave up 5 bases and J gave up 8 bases; unmatched junction bases: 11. The germline gives CDR1 LNHDA, CDR2 SQIVND (reference sequence). The CDR3 sequence is CASSSPGQSWGYTF. CDR3 DNA: TGTGCCAGTAGTTCACCGGGACAGTCTTGGGGCTACACCTTC.

The rearrangement uses TRBV19 and TRBJ1-5; a weak D match, TRBD1 (5 bases). This CDR3 is built from 15 residues. Germline V gene lookup returns CDR1 LNHDA and CDR2 SQIVND (reference sequence). The V gene lost 5 bases and the J gene lost 0 bases, with 11 bases spanning the gap. CDR3 bases: TGTGCCAGTAGTGGCAGGGTAGGTAGCAATCAGCCCCAGCATTTT. Residues: CASSGRVGSNQPQHF.

This clone came up once. For the CDR3, the DNA is TGCAGCGGCGGGGGGGGGAACACTGAAGCTTTCTTT. It translates to CSGGGGNTEAFF. V gene TRBV29-1 combines with J gene TRBJ1-1; TRBD1 might be the D (5 bases). V lost 7 bases to trimming and J lost 1 base, with 10 bases between them. Germline CDR1 is SQVTM and CDR2 is ANQGSEA. The CDR3 is 12 residues long.

This chain uses TRBV4-1 with TRBJ2-5; the match to TRBD1 covers 10 bases. Germline values: CDR1 MGHRA, CDR2 YSYEKL. This CDR3 contains 14 residues. V lost 4 bases, J lost 5 bases, and 4 bases stayed unmatched. The CDR3 DNA is TGCGCCAGCAGCCCCTGGACAGGGGGGGAGACCCAGTACTTC. It yields the protein CASSPWTGGETQYF.

The chain uses TRBV29-1 and TRBJ1-2; a weak D match, TRBD1 (6 bases). Between the trimmed V and J ends, which lost 4 bases and 8 bases, there was a span of 14 bases. The CDR3 runs 12 residues. Germline lookup yields CDR1 SQVTM and CDR2 ANQGSEA. The CDR3 DNA reads as TGCAGCGTTGGGTGGGGGCCGGAAGGCTACACCTTC. This codes for CSVGWGPEGYTF.

This sequence joins TRBV30 and TRBJ2-2; D possibly corresponds to TRBD1 (6 bases). Germline values: CDR1 GTSNPN, CDR2 SVGIG (reference sequence). V was pared by 0 bases and J by 7 bases, with 9 bases between. This CDR3 region has 13 residues. CDR3 coding DNA: TGTGCCTGGAGTGTACAGGGAATCGGGGAGCTGTTTTTT. It codes for CAWSVQGIGELFF.